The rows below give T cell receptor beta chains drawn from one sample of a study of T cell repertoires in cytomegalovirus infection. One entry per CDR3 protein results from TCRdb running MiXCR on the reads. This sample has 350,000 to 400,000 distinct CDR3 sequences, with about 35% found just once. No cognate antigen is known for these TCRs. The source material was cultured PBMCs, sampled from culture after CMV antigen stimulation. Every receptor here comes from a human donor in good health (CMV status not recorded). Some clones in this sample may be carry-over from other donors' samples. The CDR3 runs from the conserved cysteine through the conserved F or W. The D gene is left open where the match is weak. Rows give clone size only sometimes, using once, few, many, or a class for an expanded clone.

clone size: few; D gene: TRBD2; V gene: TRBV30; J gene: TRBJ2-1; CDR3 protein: CAWTTSGLYNEQFF; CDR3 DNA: TGTGCCTGGACCACTAGCGGTCTATACAATGAGCAGTTCTTC
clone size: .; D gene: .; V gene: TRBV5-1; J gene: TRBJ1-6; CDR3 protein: CASSLSGIYNSPLHF; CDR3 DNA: TGCGCCAGCAGCTTGTCCGGCATCTATAATTCACCCCTCCACTTT
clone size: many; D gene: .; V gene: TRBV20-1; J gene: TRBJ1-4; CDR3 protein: CSGGQSATNEKLFF; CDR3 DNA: TGCAGTGGAGGACAGTCCGCAACTAATGAAAAACTGTTTTTT
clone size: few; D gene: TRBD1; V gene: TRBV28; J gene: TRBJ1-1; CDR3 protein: CASRYRQGENTEAFF; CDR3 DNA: TGTGCCAGCAGATACCGACAGGGGGAGAACACTGAAGCTTTCTTT
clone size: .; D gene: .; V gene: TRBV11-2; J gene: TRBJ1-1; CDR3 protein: CASSLDWPNPTEAFF; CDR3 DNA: TGTGCCAGCAGCTTAGATTGGCCAAACCCGACGGAAGCTTTCTTT
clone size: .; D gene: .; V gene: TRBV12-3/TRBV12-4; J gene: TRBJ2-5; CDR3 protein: CASSLGRGWQETQYF; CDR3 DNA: TGTGCCAGCAGTTTGGGCAGGGGTTGGCAAGAGACCCAGTACTTC
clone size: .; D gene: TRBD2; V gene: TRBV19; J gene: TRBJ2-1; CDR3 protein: CASSTETSGYNEQFF; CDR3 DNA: TGTGCCAGTAGTACCGAGACTAGCGGGTACAATGAGCAGTTCTTC
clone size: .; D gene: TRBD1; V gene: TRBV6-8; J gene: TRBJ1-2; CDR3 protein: CASSYSRQGAYGYTF; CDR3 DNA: TGTGCCAGCAGTTACTCGCGGCAGGGGGCCTATGGCTACACCTTC
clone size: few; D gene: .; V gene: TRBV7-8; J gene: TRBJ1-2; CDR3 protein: CASSSIGTNYGYTF; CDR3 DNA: TGTGCCAGCAGCTCGATAGGGACCAATTATGGCTACACCTTC
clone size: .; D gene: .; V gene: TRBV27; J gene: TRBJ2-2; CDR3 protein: CASSRLPGELFF; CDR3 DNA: TGTGCCAGCAGTCGACTACCCGGGGAGCTGTTTTTT
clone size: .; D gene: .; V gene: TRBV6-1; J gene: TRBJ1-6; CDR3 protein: CASRRGPTSAYNSPLHF; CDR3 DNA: TGTGCCAGCAGACGGGGACCGACTAGCGCCTATAATTCACCCCTCCACTTT
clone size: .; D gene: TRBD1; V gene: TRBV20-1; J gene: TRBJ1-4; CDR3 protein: CSARGGGDREKSTNEKLFF; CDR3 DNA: TGCAGTGCTAGAGGGGGGGGTGACAGGGAGAAGTCAACTAATGAAAAACTGTTTTTT
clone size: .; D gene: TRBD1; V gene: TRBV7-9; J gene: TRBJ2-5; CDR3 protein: CASSIPTGAGETQYF; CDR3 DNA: TGTGCCAGCAGCATCCCAACAGGGGCGGGAGAGACCCAGTACTTC
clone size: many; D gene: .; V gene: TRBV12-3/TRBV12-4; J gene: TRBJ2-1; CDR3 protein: CASSFGGNEQFF; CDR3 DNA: TGTGCCAGCAGCTTTGGGGGCAATGAGCAGTTCTTC
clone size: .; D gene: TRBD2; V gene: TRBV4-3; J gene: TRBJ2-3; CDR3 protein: CASSHTSGSTDTQYF; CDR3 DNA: TGCGCCAGCAGCCATACTAGCGGGAGCACAGATACGCAGTATTTT
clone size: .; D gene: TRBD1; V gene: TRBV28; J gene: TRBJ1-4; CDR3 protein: CASSSGQGWEKLFF; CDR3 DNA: TGTGCCAGCAGTTCCGGACAGGGGTGGGAAAAACTGTTTTTT
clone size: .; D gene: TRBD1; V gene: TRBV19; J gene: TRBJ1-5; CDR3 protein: CASSDRGQRDQPQHF; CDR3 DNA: TGTGCCAGTAGCGACAGGGGGCAGCGCGATCAGCCCCAGCATTTT
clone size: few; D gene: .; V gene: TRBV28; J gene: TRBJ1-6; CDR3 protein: CASASGPAGTLHF; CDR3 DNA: TGTGCCAGCGCCTCGGGACCCGCCGGGACCCTCCACTTT
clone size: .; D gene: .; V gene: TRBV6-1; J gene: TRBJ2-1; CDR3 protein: CASSVNNEQFF; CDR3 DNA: TGTGCCAGCAGTGTCAACAATGAGCAGTTCTTC
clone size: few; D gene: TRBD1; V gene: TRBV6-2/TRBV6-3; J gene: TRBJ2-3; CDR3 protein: CASSYRQGTQYF; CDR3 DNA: TGTGCCAGCAGTTACCGACAGGGGACGCAGTATTTT
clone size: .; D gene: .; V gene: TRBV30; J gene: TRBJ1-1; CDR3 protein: CAWKSALNTEAFF; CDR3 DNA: TGTGCCTGGAAGTCAGCCTTGAACACTGAAGCTTTCTTT
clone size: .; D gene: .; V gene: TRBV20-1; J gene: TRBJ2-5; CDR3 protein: CSADRDTRPGAQYF; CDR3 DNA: TGCAGTGCGGACCGGGACACCCGTCCCGGGGCCCAGTACTTC
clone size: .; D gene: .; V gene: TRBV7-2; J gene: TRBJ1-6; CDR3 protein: CGSSLRTEGYSPLHF; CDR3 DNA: TGTGGCAGCAGCTTGAGGACGGAGGGTTATTCACCCCTCCACTTT
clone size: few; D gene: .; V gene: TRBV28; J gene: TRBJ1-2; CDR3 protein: CASSELRGFNYGYTF; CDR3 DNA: TGTGCCAGCAGCGAATTGAGGGGATTTAACTATGGCTACACCTTC
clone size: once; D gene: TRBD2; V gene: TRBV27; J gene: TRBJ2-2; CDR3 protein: CASRLLAVNTGELFF; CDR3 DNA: TGTGCCAGCAGGCTTCTAGCGGTGAACACCGGGGAGCTGTTTTTT
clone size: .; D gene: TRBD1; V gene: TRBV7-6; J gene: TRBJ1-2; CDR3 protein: CASSVAGGYGYTF; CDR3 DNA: TGTGCCAGCAGCGTAGCAGGGGGGTATGGCTACACCTTC
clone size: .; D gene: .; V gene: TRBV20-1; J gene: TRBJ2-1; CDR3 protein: CSARAVSSYNEQFF; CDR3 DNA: TGCAGTGCGAGGGCGGTGAGCTCCTACAATGAGCAGTTCTTC
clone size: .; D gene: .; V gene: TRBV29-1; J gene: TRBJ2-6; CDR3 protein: CSVAIGAFPGANVLTF; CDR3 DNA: TGCAGCGTTGCTATAGGGGCATTCCCTGGGGCCAACGTCCTGACTTTC
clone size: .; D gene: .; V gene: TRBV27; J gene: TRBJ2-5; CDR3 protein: CASSLGSSETQYF; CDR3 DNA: TGTGCCAGCAGTTTGGGCAGCAGCGAGACCCAGTACTTC
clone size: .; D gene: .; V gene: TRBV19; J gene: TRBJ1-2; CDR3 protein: CASSFGTNHYYGYTF; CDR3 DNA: TGTGCCAGTAGTTTCGGGACGAATCACTACTATGGCTACACCTTC
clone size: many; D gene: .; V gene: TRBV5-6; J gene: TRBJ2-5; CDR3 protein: CASSLDQHSWETQYF; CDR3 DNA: TGTGCCAGCAGCTTGGACCAACATTCATGGGAGACCCAGTACTTC
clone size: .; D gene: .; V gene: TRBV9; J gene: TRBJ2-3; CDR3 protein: CASSELATDTQYF; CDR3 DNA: TGTGCCAGCAGCGAGTTAGCCACAGATACGCAGTATTTT
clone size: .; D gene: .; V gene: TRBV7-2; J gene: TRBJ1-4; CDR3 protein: CASSRSGTGNEKLFF; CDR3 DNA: TGTGCCAGCAGCCGATCCGGGACGGGAAATGAAAAACTGTTTTTT
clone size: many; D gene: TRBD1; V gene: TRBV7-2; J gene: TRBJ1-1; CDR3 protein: CASSLDGDRAAEAFF; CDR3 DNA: TGTGCCAGCAGCTTAGACGGAGACAGGGCAGCTGAAGCTTTCTTT
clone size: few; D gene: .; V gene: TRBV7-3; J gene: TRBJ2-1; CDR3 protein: CASSPTGNYNEQFF; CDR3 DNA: TGTGCCAGCAGCCCGACCGGGAACTACAATGAGCAGTTCTTC
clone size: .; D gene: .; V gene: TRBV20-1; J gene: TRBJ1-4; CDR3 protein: CSARSRQGNEKLFF; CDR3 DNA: TGCAGTGCTAGATCACGGCAGGGTAATGAAAAACTGTTTTTT
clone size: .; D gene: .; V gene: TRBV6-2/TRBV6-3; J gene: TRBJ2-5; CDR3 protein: CASMRSSQETQYF; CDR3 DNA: TGTGCCAGCATGCGGTCCTCCCAAGAGACCCAGTACTTC
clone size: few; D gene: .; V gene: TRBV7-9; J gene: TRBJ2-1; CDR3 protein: CASSASYPNTGRNEQFF; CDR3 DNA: TGTGCCAGCAGCGCAAGTTACCCGAACACAGGGAGGAATGAGCAGTTCTTC
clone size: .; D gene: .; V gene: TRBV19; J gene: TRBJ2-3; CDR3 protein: CASSIQRTADTQYF; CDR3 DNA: TGTGCCAGTAGTATACAACGGACTGCAGATACGCAGTATTTT
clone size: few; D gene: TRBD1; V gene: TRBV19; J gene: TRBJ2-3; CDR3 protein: CASSTNRDRGPDTQYF; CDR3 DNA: TGTGCCAGTAGTACCAACCGGGACAGGGGGCCAGATACGCAGTATTTT
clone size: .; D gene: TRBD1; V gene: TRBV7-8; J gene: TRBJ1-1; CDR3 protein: CASSIYRGGENTEAFF; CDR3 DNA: TGTGCCAGCAGCATTTACAGGGGTGGAGAGAACACTGAAGCTTTCTTT
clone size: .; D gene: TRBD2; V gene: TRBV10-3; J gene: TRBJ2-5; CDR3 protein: CAISAPPGLAGTQETQYF; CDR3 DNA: TGTGCCATCAGTGCCCCCCCTGGACTAGCGGGAACACAAGAGACCCAGTACTTC
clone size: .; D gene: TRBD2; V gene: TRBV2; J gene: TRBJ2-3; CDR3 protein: CASSLNSGRAVRTQYF; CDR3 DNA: TGTGCCAGCAGCCTAAATAGCGGGAGGGCGGTGCGGACGCAGTATTTT
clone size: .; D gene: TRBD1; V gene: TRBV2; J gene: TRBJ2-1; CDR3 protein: CASSGTGGNEQFF; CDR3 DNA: TGTGCCAGCAGCGGGACAGGGGGCAATGAGCAGTTCTTC
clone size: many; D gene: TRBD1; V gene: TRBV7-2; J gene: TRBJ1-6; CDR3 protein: CASSLSPGTVNSPLHF; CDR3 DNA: TGTGCCAGCAGCTTATCCCCCGGGACAGTGAATTCACCCCTCCACTTT
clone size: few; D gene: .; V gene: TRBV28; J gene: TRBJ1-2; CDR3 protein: CASSLQGDYGYTF; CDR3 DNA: TGTGCCAGCAGTTTGCAGGGAGACTATGGCTACACCTTC
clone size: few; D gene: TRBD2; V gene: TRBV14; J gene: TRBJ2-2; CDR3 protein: CASSPLGTSGTGGGELFF; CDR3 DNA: TGTGCCAGCAGCCCCTTAGGGACTAGCGGGACCGGAGGCGGGGAGCTGTTTTTT
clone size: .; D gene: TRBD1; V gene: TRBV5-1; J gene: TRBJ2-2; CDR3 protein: CASSLRDRGTGELFF; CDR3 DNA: TGCGCCAGCAGCTTGCGGGACAGGGGAACCGGGGAGCTGTTTTTT
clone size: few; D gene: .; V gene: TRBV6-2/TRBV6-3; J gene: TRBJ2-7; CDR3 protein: CASSFGFAYEQYF; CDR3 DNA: TGTGCCAGCAGTTTCGGGTTCGCCTACGAGCAGTACTTC
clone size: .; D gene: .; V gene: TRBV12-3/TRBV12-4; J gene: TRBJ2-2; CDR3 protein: CASSLRYAGELFF; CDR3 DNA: TGTGCCAGCAGTTTGAGATACGCCGGGGAGCTGTTTTTT
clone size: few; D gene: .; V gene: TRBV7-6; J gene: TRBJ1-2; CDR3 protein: CASSLDQGYGYTF; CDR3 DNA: TGTGCCAGCAGCTTAGACCAGGGATACGGCTACACCTTC
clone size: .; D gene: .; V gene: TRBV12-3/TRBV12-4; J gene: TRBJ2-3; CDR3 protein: CASSLGLLVITDTQYF; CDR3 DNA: TGTGCCAGCAGTTTAGGACTACTAGTCATCACAGATACGCAGTATTTT
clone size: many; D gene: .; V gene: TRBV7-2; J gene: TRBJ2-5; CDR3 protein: CASSLNRQETQYF; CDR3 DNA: TGTGCCAGCAGCTTGAACAGACAAGAGACCCAGTACTTC
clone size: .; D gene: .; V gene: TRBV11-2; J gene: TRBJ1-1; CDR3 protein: CASSTRRQRMNTEAFF; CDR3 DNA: TGTGCCAGCAGCACCAGACGACAGAGAATGAACACTGAAGCTTTCTTT